One sample yielded the 21 T cell receptor beta chains listed below, sequenced in a study of shared clonotypes between healthy human individuals. Clones were sequenced by immunoSEQ multiplex PCR, and TCRdb holds only the in-frame ones, with some missing. This table has under 1,100,000 clones, about 75% appearing once. Sequenced sample: memory CD4+ T cells sorted from blood. The sample's subset: CD45RA-negative fraction. These receptors were taken from a man between 18 and 29 years old in good health.

The CDR3 spells CAISDPLDSTDTQYF. Written as DNA, the CDR3 is TGTGCCATCAGTGATCCGCTGGACAGCACAGATACGCAGTATTTT. V and J are TRBV10-3 and TRBJ2-3; D remains ambiguous. Trimming removed 3 bases at V and 0 bases at J, with 10 bases between. CDR3 length equals 15 residues. CDR1 and CDR2 (germline): ENHRY, SYGVKD.

The chain links TRBV7-2 to TRBJ2-3; D is uncertain. In germline, CDR1 is SGHTA, CDR2 FQGNSA. The V end was cut by 0 bases, the J end by 0 bases, with 7 bases between. CDR3 length: 15 amino acids. CDR3 sequence: CASSLAWRSTDTQYF. The CDR3 nucleotides read TGTGCCAGCAGCTTAGCCTGGCGGAGCACAGATACGCAGTATTTT. The full variable domain, its missing parts supplied by reference TRBV7-2 and TRBJ2-3, is GAGVSQSPSNKVTEKGKDVELRCDPISGHTALYWYRQSLGQGLEFLIYFQGNSAPDKSGLPSDRFSAERTGGSVSTLTIQRTQQEDSAVYLCASSLAWRSTDTQYFGPGTRLTVL.

This clone was seen only a few times. Other DNA variants within this sample encode the same CDR3. The rearrangement links TRBV6-5 to TRBJ2-2; a possible D gene is TRBD2 (6 bases). The germline CDR1 and CDR2 sequences are MNHEY and SVGAGI. The CDR3 sequence is 15 residues long. The germline V and J ends were trimmed by 6 bases and 0 bases, with 11 bases remaining between them. The CDR3: CASSPGTANTGELFF. CDR3 in DNA: TGTGCCAGCAGCCCCGGGACTGCGAACACCGGGGAGCTGTTTTTT.

The chain combines TRBV5-1 with TRBJ2-7; TRBD1 aligns across 10 bases. The CDR3 extends over 17 amino acids. The germline V gene encodes CDR1 SGHRS and CDR2 YFSETQ. The V gene end was trimmed by 1 base and the J gene end by 2 bases; junction bases not matched to a gene: 9. The CDR3 spells CASSLRDRGAIPYEQYF. Written as DNA, the CDR3 is TGCGCCAGCAGCTTGAGGGACAGGGGCGCTATTCCCTACGAGCAGTACTTC.

This clone came up many times. Different DNA sequences within this sample yield the same CDR3. The V call is TRBV5-1, the J call TRBJ2-1; D may correspond to TRBD1 or TRBD2 (6 bases each). The ends were cut back, 1 base at V and 5 bases at J, with 13 bases in the middle. Germline loops: CDR1 SGHRS, CDR2 YFSETQ. The CDR3 extends over 15 amino acids. Here the CDR3 DNA reads TGCGCCAGCAGCTTGTTGGGGGGCGGCCACAATGAGCAGTTCTTC. As protein: CASSLLGGGHNEQFF.

Regarding this clone: This specimen includes other DNA sequences encoding the same CDR3. This chain links TRBV5-1 with TRBJ2-1; 11 bases are shared with TRBD2. This CDR3 has 15 residues. Germline V CDR1 and CDR2: SGHRS, YFSETQ. J lost 3 bases, V lost 4 bases, and 3 bases had no gene match. The CDR3 nucleotides read TGCGCCAGCAGCCTCGGGACTAGCGGCTACAATGAGCAGTTCTTC. This translates into CASSLGTSGYNEQFF. Full variable domain (remainder filled in from reference TRBV5-1 and TRBJ2-1): KAGVTQTPRYLIKTRGQQVTLSCSPISGHRSVSWYQQTPGQGLQFLFEYFSETQRNKGNFPGRFSGRQFSNSRSEMNVSTLELGDSALYLCASSLGTSGYNEQFFGPGTRLTVL.

For this clone: The sample carries other DNA sequences with the same CDR3. The chain links TRBV5-4 to TRBJ2-5; 7 positions agree with TRBD1. CDR1 SGHNT and CDR2 YYREEE come from the germline V gene (reference sequence). The CDR3 is 13 residues long. The trim removed 3 bases at V and 4 bases at J, leaving 3 bases unmatched. This CDR3 is CASSWDSGETQYF. In nucleotides, the CDR3 is TGTGCCAGCAGCTGGGACAGTGGAGAGACCCAGTACTTC.

The rearrangement joins TRBV7-2 to TRBJ1-1; D is ambiguous. The CDR3 has 13 residues. V was clipped by 7 bases and J by 3 bases, with 12 bases between them. Germline V gene lookup returns CDR1 SGHTA and CDR2 FQGNSA. CDR3 residues: CASTLRWDTEAFF. The CDR3 nucleotides read TGTGCCAGCACCCTAAGGTGGGACACTGAAGCTTTCTTT.

V gene TRBV9 combines with J gene TRBJ1-5; the D is unclear. This CDR3 comprises 13 residues. Germline V gene lookup returns CDR1 SGDLS and CDR2 YYNGEE. Trimming shortened V by 4 bases and J by 1 base, and 6 bases separated the two germline ends. The CDR3 bases are TGTGCCAGCAGCCTTGACAGCAATCAGCCCCAGCATTTT. This encodes CASSLDSNQPQHF.

The V gene is TRBV4-2, the J gene TRBJ2-1; D call uncertain. V gave up 0 bases and J gave up 5 bases, with 11 bases separating them. Looked up from germline, CDR1 is LGHNA and CDR2 is YNFKEQ. This CDR3 has 15 amino acids. CDR3 sequence (DNA): TGTGCCAGCAGCCAAGATGGGCAGAAGAACAATGAGCAGTTCTTC. Translation: CASSQDGQKNNEQFF.

This chain uses TRBV4-1 with TRBJ1-5; 8 bases map to TRBD1. Trimming at V came to 0 bases and at J to 4 bases, leaving 2 bases not matched to a gene. CDR1 is MGHRA and CDR2 is YSYEKL in the germline V gene. The CDR3 has 15 amino acids. As DNA, the CDR3 is TGCGCCAGCAGCCAAGACAGGGGGCTAAATCAGCCCCAGCATTTT. Amino acid sequence: CASSQDRGLNQPQHF.

The chain is built from TRBV6-4 and TRBJ1-6; D possibly corresponds to TRBD1 (5 bases). The CDR3 runs 17 residues. The V end lost 6 bases, the J end lost 9 bases, and 24 bases lay between the germline ends. Germline CDR1 reads MRHNA; CDR2 reads SNTAGT. CDR3 sequence (DNA): TGTGCCAGCAGGACCTTCGGGACCCTCACTTATCGTTCACCCCTCCACTTT. This encodes CASRTFGTLTYRSPLHF.

The V and J genes are TRBV27 and TRBJ2-2; 8 bases match TRBD2. The CDR3 sequence is 16 residues long. Germline V gene lookup returns CDR1 MNHEY and CDR2 SMNVEV (reference sequence). V shed 5 bases, J shed 6 bases, and the junction held 11 bases outside the gene matches. The CDR3 nucleotides are TGTGCCAGCAGTCTGACGGGGGGGCGAGGAGCCGGGGAGCTGTTTTTT. As protein: CASSLTGGRGAGELFF.

This clone was detected only a few times. This chain joins TRBV19 and TRBJ2-3; TRBD2 is a possible D gene (7 bases). The CDR3 is 13 residues long. Germline V CDR1 and CDR2: LNHDA, SQIVND (reference sequence). The V and J ends lost 7 bases and 8 bases respectively, with 16 bases between them. Written as DNA, the CDR3 is TGTGCCAGTATGGCGGGGGCGACCTCTACGCAGTATTTT. It specifies CASMAGATSTQYF.

V and J are TRBV11-2 and TRBJ2-2, with D uncertain. Germline values: CDR1 SGHAT, CDR2 FQNNGV. The CDR3 extends over 13 amino acids. Deletions cut 5 bases from V and 9 bases from J, with 13 bases between. DNA for the CDR3: TGTGCCAGCAGCATTTCGTCTATCAGGGAGCTGTTTTTT. Translated: CASSISSIRELFF.

This chain uses TRBV20-1 with TRBJ2-1, with D maybe TRBD2 (5 bases). There are 10 residues in the CDR3. The germline V gene encodes CDR1 DFQATT and CDR2 SNEGSKA (reference sequence). V dropped 6 bases and J dropped 9 bases, with 9 bases sitting between them. This chain's CDR3 is CSATKAEQFF. CDR3 DNA: TGCAGTGCGACTAAAGCTGAGCAGTTCTTC.

The rearrangement uses TRBV19 and TRBJ1-4; the match to TRBD1 covers 7 bases. Germline CDR1 is LNHDA and CDR2 is SQIVND (reference sequence). V lost 2 bases and J lost 7; bases outside the gene matches: 10. The CDR3 consists of 16 residues. The CDR3: CASSIKDGNRGEKLFF. The DNA for the CDR3 is TGTGCCAGTAGTATAAAGGACGGGAACAGGGGTGAAAAACTGTTTTTT.

This rearrangement joins TRBV10-2 to TRBJ2-7; the D is unclear. CDR3 length: 11 residues. From germline, CDR1 is WSHSY and CDR2 SAAADI. Trimming pared 2 bases from V and 7 bases from J, leaving 6 bases between. The CDR3 DNA reads TGCGCCAGCAGTGAGATAGGGGAGCAGTACTTC. It specifies CASSEIGEQYF.

The chain has TRBV6-1 and TRBJ1-3; the match to TRBD1 covers 7 bases. In germline, CDR1 is MNHNS, CDR2 SASEGT. V trimming: 4 bases; J trimming: 2 bases; junction bases outside the gene matches: 8. The CDR3 contains 16 residues. DNA for the CDR3: TGTGCCAGCAGTGGACAGGGAGGATTTGCTGGAAACACCATATATTTT. Amino acid sequence: CASSGQGGFAGNTIYF.

CDR3 protein: CASSLEPGSTDTQYF. CDR3 nucleotide sequence: TGTGCCAGCAGCTTAGAACCGGGTAGCACAGATACGCAGTATTTT. V gene TRBV7-2 combines with J gene TRBJ2-3; D is ambiguous. The ends were cut back, 1 base at V and 0 bases at J, with 8 bases in the middle. The CDR3 is made up of 15 amino acids. Germline-derived CDR1 and CDR2 are SGHTA and FQGNSA.

The chain joins TRBV10-3 to TRBJ2-2, with a weak D call TRBD2 (6 bases). In germline, CDR1 is ENHRY, CDR2 SYGVKD. CDR3 length equals 15 residues. V dropped 3 bases and J dropped 5 bases, with 13 bases sitting between them. The DNA of the CDR3 is TGTGCCATCAGTGAAGGCGGTGGAGGGACCGGGGAGCTGTTTTTT. The encoded protein is CAISEGGGGTGELFF.